This TCR beta chain was obtained from a study of shared clonotypes between healthy human individuals. At the level of the study: Those who served as donors were a couple of women and a few men between the ages of 18 and 49.

The V gene lost 4 bases and the J gene lost 7 bases, with 11 bases spanning the gap. CDR1 is SGHNT and CDR2 is YENEEA in the germline V gene. CDR3 length: 12 residues. TCRdb keeps only in-frame clones here, not all; method: immunoSEQ multiplex PCR. The repertoire has about 2.4 million clones, roughly 93% of them found once; the top ten carry around 0.37%. The chain combines TRBV11-3 with TRBJ2-7; D gene ambiguous. The TCR comes from a man between 18 and 29 years old in good health. Some clones in this sample may be carry-over from other donors' samples. Sequencing was performed on naive CD4+ T cells from PBMCs. Subset here: CD45RA+ positively selected. This CDR3 is CASSSGSREQYF. The CDR3 DNA sequence: TGTGCCAGCAGCTCCGGGTCGCGGGAGCAGTACTTC. Drawing the rest from reference TRBV11-3 and TRBJ2-7, the complete variable domain is EAGVVQSPRYKIIEKKQPVAFWCNPISGHNTLYWYLQNLGQGPELLIRYENEEAVDDSQLPKDRFSAERLKGVDSTLKIQPAELGDSAVYLCASSSGSREQYFGPGTRLTVT.